The next 22 T cell receptor beta chains were all read from a single sample in a study of cytomegalovirus exposure and HLA in healthy donors. Primers included in the PCR were 60 Vbeta and 13 Jbeta primers. Sequencing was performed with immunoSEQ multiplex PCR; in TCRdb, only in-frame clones are kept and a portion is missing. This table holds over 95,000 clones, 74% found once. The specimen was PBMCs. The receptor set was obtained from a human donor in good health.

A remark on this clone: One end of the junction does not line up with germline, which may come from a read error. J is TRBJ1-1 and V is TRBV20-1; D gene ambiguous. There are 8 residues in the CDR3. The germline V gene encodes CDR1 DFQATT and CDR2 SNEGSKA (reference sequence). The chain's CDR3 is CTNTEAFF. CDR3 coding DNA: TGTACAAACACTGAAGCTTTCTTT.

This clone is a singleton in its sample. The V gene is TRBV11-2, the J gene TRBJ2-7, with TRBD1 matching 7 bases. Germline CDR1 and CDR2: SGHAT and FQNNGV. Trimming at V came to 5 bases and at J to 3 bases, leaving 10 bases not matched to a gene. The CDR3 covers 15 residues. The chain's CDR3 is CASSRTHDRVYEQYF. CDR3 bases: TGTGCCAGCAGCCGCACCCATGACAGGGTCTACGAGCAGTACTTC.

This rearrangement joins TRBV19 to TRBJ2-7, with TRBD2 matching over 8 bases. Germline V gene data show CDR1 as LNHDA and CDR2 as SQIVND (reference sequence). Unmatched junction bases numbered 12, after V lost 3 bases and J lost 2 bases. CDR3 size: 17 residues. The CDR3 nucleotides are TGTGCCAGTAGTATCACAGCGGGGGCGAACCTAGCCTACGAGCAGTACTTC. Translating gives CASSITAGANLAYEQYF. The full variable domain, rest sourced from reference TRBV19 and TRBJ2-7, is DGGITQSPKYLFRKEGQNVTLSCEQNLNHDAMYWYRQDPGQGLRLIYYSQIVNDFQKGDIAEGYSVSREKKESFPLTVTSAQKNPTAFYLCASSITAGANLAYEQYFGPGTRLTVT.

This clone was observed a handful of times. V and J are TRBV23-1 and TRBJ2-1; 7 bases line up with TRBD1. TRBV23-1 falls under the ORF class, with uncertain function. The V and J ends lost 2 bases and 0 bases, in that order; junction bases with no gene match: 16. The CDR3 loop spans 20 amino acids. This chain's CDR3 is CASSQGLGKGQLCSYNEQFF. The CDR3 nucleotides read TGCGCCAGCAGTCAAGGGTTAGGGAAGGGACAGTTGTGCTCCTACAATGAGCAGTTCTTC.

The chain is built from TRBV10-1 and TRBJ2-3; 16 bases map to TRBD2. Germline assignment: CDR1 WNHNN and CDR2 SYGVQD (reference sequence). The CDR3 has 14 amino acids. V shed 0 bases, J shed 13 bases, and the junction held 1 base outside the gene matches. The CDR3 region has the DNA TGCGCCAGCAGTGAGTCGGGGACTAGCGGGAGGGAGTATTTT. It specifies CASSESGTSGREYF.

CDR3 residues: CASSLGAFYGYTF. CDR3 DNA sequence: TGTGCCAGCAGCTTGGGGGCTTTTTACGGCTACACCTTC. The chain employs TRBV11-2 and TRBJ1-2; possible D gene TRBD1, 6 bases. The CDR3 is 13 residues long. The V end lost 3 bases, the J end lost 8 bases, and 13 bases lay between the germline ends. CDR1 SGHAT and CDR2 FQNNGV come from the germline V gene. Full variable domain (remainder filled in from reference TRBV11-2 and TRBJ1-2): EAGVAQSPRYKIIEKRQSVAFWCNPISGHATLYWYQQILGQGPKLLIQFQNNGVVDDSQLPKDRFSAERLKGVDSTLKIQPAKLEDSAVYLCASSLGAFYGYTFGSGTRLTVV.

V is TRBV5-1 and J is TRBJ2-1, with 7 bases matching TRBD2. The germline CDR1 and CDR2 sequences are SGHRS and YFSETQ. V gave up 0 bases and J gave up 6 bases; unmatched junction bases: 3. The CDR3 spans 14 residues. The CDR3 reads CASSLAVAGNEQFF. In DNA form, the CDR3 reads TGCGCCAGCAGCTTGGCCGTAGCGGGCAATGAGCAGTTCTTC.

This clone was counted only a few times. The chain employs TRBV5-1 and TRBJ1-2; the match to TRBD1 covers 11 bases. Germline loops: CDR1 SGHRS, CDR2 YFSETQ. With V trimmed by 6 bases and J by 4 bases, 8 bases remained unmatched. This CDR3 is built from 15 residues. This CDR3 reads CASTQGTGGSYGYTF. DNA of the CDR3: TGCGCCAGCACCCAGGGGACAGGGGGTAGCTATGGCTACACCTTC.

This sequence joins TRBV4-1 and TRBJ2-7; D unresolved. This CDR3 spans 14 amino acids. CDR1 and CDR2 from the germline V gene are MGHRA and YSYEKL. The V gene lost 3 bases and the J gene lost 3 bases, with 12 bases spanning the gap. The CDR3 DNA sequence: TGCGCCAGCAGCCATCCCATTACTGGCTACGAGCAGTACTTC. This codes for CASSHPITGYEQYF.

The rearrangement links TRBV7-2 to TRBJ1-2; D perhaps matches TRBD1 (5 bases). CDR3 length: 14 residues. The V end lost 1 base, the J end lost 5 bases, and 11 bases lay between the germline ends. Germline values: CDR1 SGHTA, CDR2 FQGNSA. Written as DNA, the CDR3 is TGTGCCAGCAGCTTAGATCAGGGTCTATATGGCTACACCTTC. This sequence encodes CASSLDQGLYGYTF. The full variable domain, its missing parts supplied by reference TRBV7-2 and TRBJ1-2, is GAGVSQSPSNKVTEKGKDVELRCDPISGHTALYWYRQSLGQGLEFLIYFQGNSAPDKSGLPSDRFSAERTGGSVSTLTIQRTQQEDSAVYLCASSLDQGLYGYTFGSGTRLTVV.

The chain joins TRBV29-1 to TRBJ1-5; perhaps TRBD1 as D (5 bases). The CDR3 loop spans 13 amino acids. Germline loops: CDR1 SQVTM, CDR2 ANQGSEA. V shed 0 bases and J shed 11 bases, with 14 bases lying between them. The CDR3 loop reads CSVEDGGGRTQHF. In nucleotides, the CDR3 is TGCAGCGTTGAAGACGGGGGGGGTCGGACCCAGCATTTT.

The chain is built from TRBV6-5 and TRBJ1-2; no definite D call. This CDR3 contains 14 residues. CDR1 is MNHEY, CDR2 SVGAGI, per germline. V was trimmed by 6 bases and J by 5 bases, leaving 16 bases between them. For the CDR3, the DNA is TGTGCCAGCAGCCCCGCGGCTGTCAGATATGGCTACACCTTC. Its translation: CASSPAAVRYGYTF.

V gene TRBV5-6 combines with J gene TRBJ2-7; 9 nucleotides line up with TRBD1. Germline CDR1 SGHDT, CDR2 YYEEEE. Losses at the gene ends were 4 bases for V and 4 bases for J; bases not matched to a gene: 12. The CDR3 consists of 16 residues. CDR3 in amino acids: CASSPQTQGARYEQYF. As DNA, the CDR3 is TGTGCCAGCAGCCCCCAAACACAGGGGGCACGGTACGAGCAGTACTTC.

The gene calls are TRBV6-5 and TRBJ1-5, with 9 bases aligning to TRBD1. J lost 6 bases, V lost 0 bases, and 3 bases had no gene match. Germline V gene lookup returns CDR1 MNHEY and CDR2 SVGAGI. The CDR3 spans 15 residues. The CDR3 protein is CASSYSDRGGQPQHF. CDR3 nucleotides: TGTGCCAGCAGTTACTCGGACAGGGGAGGTCAGCCCCAGCATTTT.

This chain links TRBV11-3 with TRBJ2-3, with TRBD2 matching 9 bases. The CDR3 is made up of 14 amino acids. Germline CDR1 and CDR2: SGHNT and YENEEA. J gave up 5 bases and V 2 bases, and 2 bases lay outside the gene matches. The chain's CDR3 is CASSLSREGDTQYF. DNA of the CDR3: TGTGCCAGCAGCTTATCGCGGGAGGGAGATACGCAGTATTTT.

This clone was recorded once. The chain carries TRBV6-1 and TRBJ2-7; 12 bases map to TRBD2. Germline loops: CDR1 MNHNS, CDR2 SASEGT. J lost 3 bases, V lost 4 bases, and 4 bases had no gene match. CDR3 length: 15 residues. The CDR3 here is CASSAGTSGLYEQYF. The CDR3, as DNA: TGTGCCAGCAGTGCCGGGACTAGCGGGCTCTACGAGCAGTACTTC.

This chain connects TRBV6-1 to TRBJ2-7; D is perhaps TRBD1 (5 bases). Germline lookup yields CDR1 MNHNS and CDR2 SASEGT. With 6 bases removed from V and 0 bases from J, the gap between germline ends came to 12 bases. This CDR3 comprises 14 residues. The CDR3 DNA follows: TGTGCCAGCAGCTATCCAGGGTTCTCCTACGAGCAGTACTTC. As protein: CASSYPGFSYEQYF.

The chain recombines TRBV6-1 with TRBJ2-7; D may be TRBD1 (5 bases). Germline V gene data show CDR1 as MNHNS and CDR2 as SASEGT. Trimming took 9 bases from V and 4 from J, leaving 16 bases between them. The CDR3 is made up of 13 amino acids. CDR3 region: CASQARATYEQYF. The CDR3 nucleotides are TGTGCCAGTCAAGCCAGGGCGACTTACGAGCAGTACTTC.

This clone was counted once. The chain combines TRBV4-1 with TRBJ2-1; 10 bases are a match to TRBD2. Germline trimming cut 0 bases from V and 9 bases from J; bases unmatched to any gene: 8. The CDR3 spans 16 residues. The germline V gene encodes CDR1 MGHRA and CDR2 YSYEKL. The CDR3 spells CASSQDTSGTTGEQFF. The CDR3 DNA is TGCGCCAGCAGCCAAGATACTAGCGGGACTACGGGTGAGCAGTTCTTC.

The genes are TRBV6-6 and TRBJ1-2; D might be TRBD1 (6 bases). Germline V gene lookup returns CDR1 MNHNY and CDR2 SVGAGI (reference sequence). The CDR3 loop spans 15 amino acids. Trimming took 7 bases from V and 2 from J, leaving 17 bases between them. In DNA form, the CDR3 reads TGTGCCAGCACCCCTAGCCGGGACACAAACTATGGCTACACCTTC. Amino acids: CASTPSRDTNYGYTF.

The chain recombines TRBV6-1 with TRBJ2-3; 10 bases map to TRBD2. Germline-derived CDR1 and CDR2 are MNHNS and SASEGT. The ends lost 5 bases at V and 3 bases at J; junction bases unmatched: 5. The CDR3 totals 15 residues. CDR3 protein: CASSTSGIFTDTQYF. For the CDR3, the DNA is TGTGCCAGCAGTACTAGCGGGATTTTTACAGATACGCAGTATTTT.

In this sample, this clone turned up once. The V gene is TRBV20-1, the J gene TRBJ2-1; the D is unclear. Germline V gene lookup returns CDR1 DFQATT and CDR2 SNEGSKA (reference sequence). Trimming pared 2 bases from V and 9 bases from J, leaving 5 bases between. This CDR3 is 10 amino acids long. The CDR3 coding sequence is TGCAGTGCTAGAAGGAGTGAGCAGTTCTTC. Encoded protein: CSARRSEQFF.